The rows below give T cell receptor beta chains drawn from one sample of a study of blood T cell repertoires in COVID-19. TCRdb's copy holds only in-frame clones and misses some; the assay was immunoSEQ multiplex PCR. The sample consists of about 200,000 clones, around 80% of them appearing once. Source material: peripheral blood. The receptor source for this set is an older woman with COVID-19, enrolled during active disease. The CDR3 runs from the conserved cysteine through the conserved F or W. Each record gives: CDR3 protein, clone size, D gene, V gene. The D gene is left open where the match is weak. Part of the rows lack a size; the others show once, few, many or a class for expanded clones.

CDR3 protein: CASSLEAGTEEKLFF
clone size: -
D gene: -
V gene: TRBV7-2

CDR3 protein: CASSFAGGASGELFF
clone size: -
D gene: TRBD2
V gene: TRBV5-4

CDR3 protein: CASSLIGGTGYTF
clone size: -
D gene: -
V gene: TRBV5-8

CDR3 protein: CASSRGLNTEAFF
clone size: -
D gene: -
V gene: TRBV3-1/TRBV3-2

CDR3 protein: CASSLDRGDTQYF
clone size: -
D gene: -
V gene: TRBV11-2

CDR3 protein: CASSLVTGTGGNTIYF
clone size: -
D gene: TRBD1
V gene: TRBV4-1

CDR3 protein: CAWSETGLANEKLFF
clone size: once
D gene: -
V gene: TRBV30

CDR3 protein: CASSQAGTSGGEQFF
clone size: once
D gene: TRBD2
V gene: TRBV4-2

CDR3 protein: CASSRTGSYGYTF
clone size: many
D gene: TRBD1
V gene: TRBV6-5

CDR3 protein: CASSLSRGRSSYNEQFF
clone size: -
D gene: -
V gene: TRBV5-1

CDR3 protein: CASRRQGAGYNSPLHF
clone size: -
D gene: TRBD1
V gene: TRBV3-1/TRBV3-2

CDR3 protein: CASSLGQGPDNSPLHF
clone size: few
D gene: -
V gene: TRBV5-1

CDR3 protein: CASSLGRVQNSPLHF
clone size: -
D gene: -
V gene: TRBV5-1

CDR3 protein: CASSRTRQETQYF
clone size: -
D gene: -
V gene: TRBV7-2

CDR3 protein: CASSYSNPGPPGYTF
clone size: -
D gene: -
V gene: TRBV6-6

CDR3 protein: CASSYSASYEQYF
clone size: -
D gene: -
V gene: TRBV6-5

CDR3 protein: CASSQVLQESEQYF
clone size: once
D gene: -
V gene: TRBV4-2

CDR3 protein: CASSQDIITGGYGYTF
clone size: -
D gene: TRBD1
V gene: TRBV3-1/TRBV3-2

CDR3 protein: CASRQGESNTGELFF
clone size: -
D gene: TRBD1
V gene: TRBV19

CDR3 protein: CASSITSGLNIQYF
clone size: -
D gene: TRBD2
V gene: TRBV19

CDR3 protein: CASKPGTGGSYEQYF
clone size: -
D gene: TRBD1
V gene: TRBV6-5

CDR3 protein: CASSSTGYPSTDTQYF
clone size: -
D gene: -
V gene: TRBV7-2

CDR3 protein: CASSSLRGQAEDTQYF
clone size: -
D gene: TRBD1
V gene: TRBV28

CDR3 protein: CASSLGGRQPQHF
clone size: -
D gene: -
V gene: TRBV28

CDR3 protein: CASSSSPSGLSTEAFF
clone size: once
D gene: -
V gene: TRBV7-8

CDR3 protein: CASSFPGAQHF
clone size: -
D gene: -
V gene: TRBV6-2/TRBV6-3

CDR3 protein: CASSGGYRGPGLWTSTDTQYF
clone size: -
D gene: -
V gene: TRBV5-1

CDR3 protein: CASSVGQGRSGNTIYF
clone size: -
D gene: TRBD1
V gene: TRBV9

CDR3 protein: CASSFRGRTGELFF
clone size: -
D gene: TRBD1
V gene: TRBV11-1

CDR3 protein: CASSSRPEAEQYF
clone size: -
D gene: -
V gene: TRBV7-8

CDR3 protein: CASTPSRESGYTF
clone size: -
D gene: -
V gene: TRBV2

CDR3 protein: CASRGQGYNEQFF
clone size: -
D gene: TRBD1
V gene: TRBV11-2

CDR3 protein: CASIIQGGAQYF
clone size: -
D gene: TRBD1
V gene: TRBV6-6

CDR3 protein: CASSPSSDEQFF
clone size: few
D gene: -
V gene: TRBV7-2

CDR3 protein: CASCRGRECYGYTF
clone size: -
D gene: TRBD1
V gene: TRBV6-5

CDR3 protein: CASSPLADTDTQYF
clone size: -
D gene: TRBD2
V gene: TRBV5-5

CDR3 protein: CASSLQGARSTEAFF
clone size: -
D gene: TRBD1
V gene: TRBV7-2

CDR3 protein: CASSYEPGGSPLHF
clone size: many
D gene: -
V gene: TRBV6-2/TRBV6-3

CDR3 protein: CASSGGSNQPQHF
clone size: -
D gene: -
V gene: TRBV18

CDR3 protein: CASSLVTGYTEAFF
clone size: -
D gene: TRBD1
V gene: TRBV5-6

CDR3 protein: CSVEDWASANEQFF
clone size: -
D gene: -
V gene: TRBV29-1

CDR3 protein: CASGMERGYEQYF
clone size: -
D gene: -
V gene: TRBV5-4

CDR3 protein: CASSPSGSTNEKLFF
clone size: -
D gene: -
V gene: TRBV18

CDR3 protein: CASTREVRETQYF
clone size: -
D gene: -
V gene: TRBV6-5

CDR3 protein: CASSLADSNTGELFF
clone size: -
D gene: -
V gene: TRBV5-1

CDR3 protein: CASRQGAWEAFF
clone size: -
D gene: TRBD1
V gene: TRBV6-5

CDR3 protein: CAISETIQGENQPQHF
clone size: -
D gene: -
V gene: TRBV10-3

CDR3 protein: CAIKSAAGTDTQYF
clone size: -
D gene: -
V gene: TRBV10-3

CDR3 protein: CASSRDRSSQETQYF
clone size: -
D gene: TRBD1
V gene: TRBV2

CDR3 protein: CASSPPRTGENTEAFF
clone size: -
D gene: TRBD1
V gene: TRBV7-2

CDR3 protein: CASSSGRRGKLFF
clone size: -
D gene: -
V gene: TRBV11-2